This T cell receptor (beta chain) was recorded in a study of blood T cell repertoires in COVID-19. Study at large: The origin of the acute and convalescent COVID-19 samples was the United States, Italy and Spain. PBMCs, B-cell-depleted T cells, or T cells were the source of the cDNA or gDNA that made up the material.

This clone was seen more than once but under ten times. The CDR3 loop spans 15 amino acids. Between the trimmed V and J ends, which lost 6 bases and 0 bases, there was a span of 15 bases. Germline V gene lookup returns CDR1 SGHAT and CDR2 FQNNGV. As handled by the study authors: Cell counts per sample came from amplifying reference gene primers. Sequenced by immunoSEQ multiplex PCR; TCRdb stores in-frame clones only, minus some. That table furnishes V, J and clone size, whereas the DNA furnished D and trimming. The sample has under 200,000 clones, around four fifths seen once; the top ten hold 2.8%. The receptor's source is a man aged 65-85 years with acute or convalescent COVID-19. Material for sequencing was peripheral blood. The rearrangement joins TRBV11-2 to TRBJ2-7; D is perhaps TRBD1 (6 bases). The CDR3 region is CASRMLRDNSYEQYF. Written as DNA, the CDR3 is TGTGCCAGCAGAATGCTCCGGGACAACTCCTACGAGCAGTACTTC.